The rows below give T cell receptor beta chains drawn from one sample of a study of blood T cell repertoires in COVID-19. Assay: immunoSEQ multiplex PCR; the TCRdb copy retains only in-frame clones and omits some. The table has more than 350,000 clones, over 75% seen once; the top ten hold approximately 1.3%. Sequencing input: PBMCs or T cells enriched from blood (not recorded which). The receptors were gathered from a woman aged 18-30 years who had been exposed to COVID-19. Both conserved end residues are part of each CDR3. Each record gives: V gene, D gene, J gene, clone size, CDR3 length, CDR3 protein, CDR3 DNA. The D gene is left open where the match is weak. For some rows the clone size is stated as once, few or many, or as a class when expanded; others skip it.

>TRBV7-2|TRBD1|TRBJ2-7|-|14
CASSKDRALYEQYF
TGTGCCAGCAGCAAGGACAGGGCCCTTTACGAGCAGTACTTC
>TRBV19|TRBD1|TRBJ1-2|-|14
CASSIDRGTYGYTF
TGTGCCAGTAGTATCGACAGGGGCACCTATGGCTACACCTTC
>TRBV24-1|TRBD1|TRBJ2-7|once|16
CATSDLGQGGIHEQYF
TGTGCCACCAGTGATCTGGGACAGGGGGGTATCCACGAGCAGTACTTC
>TRBV23-1|TRBD1|TRBJ1-6|-|12
CASRDRDSPLHF
TGCGCCAGCAGGGACAGGGATTCACCCCTCCACTTT
>TRBV10-3|-|TRBJ2-1|-|13
CAISDGGYNEQFF
TGTGCCATCAGCGACGGGGGTTACAATGAGCAGTTCTTC
>TRBV12-3/TRBV12-4|TRBD1|TRBJ1-1|-|13
CASTDRGGTEAFF
TGTGCCAGCACCGACAGGGGGGGCACTGAAGCTTTCTTT
>TRBV19|TRBD2|TRBJ2-7|-|16
CASSIGTSGIPYEQYF
TGTGCCAGTAGTATAGGGACTAGCGGGATTCCCTACGAGCAGTACTTC
>TRBV5-1|TRBD1|TRBJ2-1|-|16
CASSFGTGSSYNEQFF
TGCGCCAGCAGCTTTGGGACAGGGAGCTCCTACAATGAGCAGTTCTTC
>TRBV5-6|-|TRBJ2-7|-|14
CASSLMRGSYEQYF
TGTGCCAGCAGCCTGATGCGGGGCTCCTACGAGCAGTACTTC
>TRBV7-9|TRBD2|TRBJ2-7|-|14
CASMLAGPLLEQYF
TGTGCCAGCATGCTAGCGGGCCCACTGCTCGAGCAGTACTTC
>TRBV28|TRBD2|TRBJ2-3|-|16
CASSWSSGRSTDTQYF
TGTGCCAGCAGTTGGTCGAGCGGGAGGAGCACAGATACGCAGTATTTT
>TRBV6-5|TRBD1|TRBJ1-1|-|14
CASNSGQKNTEAFF
TGTGCCAGCAATTCGGGACAGAAAAACACTGAAGCTTTCTTT
>TRBV30|-|TRBJ1-1|-|12
CAWSVRGTEAFF
TGTGCCTGGAGTGTACGCGGTACTGAAGCTTTCTTT
>TRBV11-2|TRBD1|TRBJ2-7|-|14
CASSIQDRAGEQYF
TGTGCCAGCAGCATTCAAGACAGGGCAGGCGAGCAGTACTTC
>TRBV7-2|-|TRBJ2-2|-|13
CASTVGWTGELFF
TGTGCCAGCACAGTCGGGTGGACCGGGGAGCTGTTTTTT
>TRBV14|TRBD2|TRBJ2-1|-|19
CASSQRSTSGYYSYNEQFF
TGTGCCAGCAGTCAACGGTCGACTAGCGGGTACTACTCCTACAATGAGCAGTTCTTC
>TRBV21-1|-|TRBJ2-3|-|16
CASSKDASGATDTQYF
TGTGCCAGCAGCAAAGACGCTAGCGGGGCCACAGATACGCAGTATTTT
>TRBV7-8|-|TRBJ2-7|-|14
CASSLRQDPYEQYF
TGTGCCAGCAGTCTTCGACAGGACCCCTACGAGCAGTACTTC
>TRBV5-6|TRBD1|TRBJ1-1|-|12
CASRTGSGEAFF
TGTGCCAGCAGGACAGGGAGTGGAGAAGCTTTCTTT
>TRBV11-2|-|TRBJ1-2|-|15
CASSSLRDTPYGYTF
TGTGCCAGCAGCTCACTCCGGGACACTCCCTATGGCTACACCTTC
>TRBV9|TRBD2|TRBJ2-2|-|17
CASSGRGGPSRAGELFF
TGTGCCAGCAGCGGCCGGGGGGGCCCTTCCCGGGCCGGGGAGCTGTTTTTT
>TRBV29-1|TRBD2|TRBJ2-5|-|14
CSAPLGRVEETQYF
TGCAGCGCCCCGCTCGGGAGGGTTGAGGAGACCCAGTACTTC
>TRBV24-1|TRBD2|TRBJ2-3|-|11
CATTTSGGQYF
TGTGCCACCACCACTTCGGGGGGGCAGTATTTT
>TRBV9|TRBD1|TRBJ2-7|-|14
CASSSGQGWYEQYF
TGTGCCAGCAGCTCGGGACAGGGATGGTACGAGCAGTACTTC
>TRBV5-8|TRBD2|TRBJ2-1|few|16
CASSLGVGGPANEQFF
TGTGCCAGCAGCTTGGGGGTGGGAGGGCCGGCCAATGAGCAGTTCTTC
>TRBV5-8|TRBD1|TRBJ2-2|few|18
CASSLAEGTGGYTGELFF
TGTGCCAGCAGCTTGGCCGAGGGGACAGGGGGCTACACCGGGGAGCTGTTTTTT
>TRBV12-5|TRBD1|TRBJ1-2|few|15
CASGEDGTGLYGYTF
TGTGCTAGTGGAGAAGACGGGACAGGCCTCTATGGCTACACCTTC
>TRBV4-1|-|TRBJ2-3|-|16
CASSQDLRLATDTQYF
TGCGCCAGCAGCCAAGATCTGCGGCTAGCAACAGATACGCAGTATTTT
>TRBV7-9|-|TRBJ2-7|-|16
CASSLVVGTGFYEQYF
TGTGCCAGCAGCTTAGTGGTGGGTACAGGGTTCTACGAGCAGTACTTC
>TRBV13|TRBD1|TRBJ2-7|-|14
CASSTRDSPYEQYF
TGTGCCAGCAGCACCCGGGACAGTCCCTACGAGCAGTACTTC
>TRBV5-1|TRBD2|TRBJ2-3|-|18
CASSLPSLTSGLTDTQYF
TGCGCCAGCAGCTTGCCCTCCTTGACTAGCGGGTTGACAGATACGCAGTATTTT
>TRBV5-1|TRBD1|TRBJ1-3|-|15
CASAPDRASGNTIYF
TGCGCCAGCGCACCGGACAGGGCCTCTGGAAACACCATATATTTT
>TRBV28|-|TRBJ2-7|-|16
CASSLPTRQAAYEQYF
TGTGCCAGCAGTTTACCCACCAGACAGGCCGCCTACGAGCAGTACTTC
>TRBV28|TRBD2|TRBJ2-1|-|18
CASSLIDLAGGLGNEQFF
TGTGCCAGCAGTCTAATAGACCTAGCGGGAGGTTTGGGAAATGAGCAGTTCTTC
>TRBV4-1|-|TRBJ2-7|-|16
CASSQPTRTATYEQYF
TGCGCCAGCAGCCAGCCAACCCGGACAGCAACCTACGAGCAGTACTTC
>TRBV29-1|-|TRBJ2-7|-|13
CSVVPRSSYEQYF
TGCAGCGTTGTACCGAGGAGCTCCTACGAGCAGTACTTC
>TRBV19|-|TRBJ1-5|-|15
CASSIRGEWGQPQHF
TGTGCCAGTAGTATACGGGGGGAATGGGGTCAGCCCCAGCATTTT
>TRBV5-4|TRBD1|TRBJ2-1|-|13
CASSSRDRDEQFF
TGTGCCAGCAGCTCCCGGGACAGGGATGAGCAGTTCTTC
>TRBV11-2|-|TRBJ2-7|-|14
CASSLDRFAGEQYF
TGTGCCAGCAGCTTAGATCGATTTGCGGGGGAGCAGTACTTC
>TRBV9|-|TRBJ2-2|-|15
CASSVEGLNTGELFF
TGTGCCAGCAGCGTGGAGGGGCTGAACACCGGGGAGCTGTTTTTT
>TRBV27|-|TRBJ2-1|-|14
CASSLSIFYNEQFF
TGTGCCAGCAGTTTATCCATTTTCTACAATGAGCAGTTCTTC
>TRBV19|TRBD1|TRBJ1-2|-|16
CASSPGTGGANYGYTF
TGTGCCAGTAGTCCGGGGACAGGGGGCGCTAACTATGGCTACACCTTC
>TRBV7-9|-|TRBJ1-5|-|17
CASSLGRGSDSNQPQHF
TGTGCCAGCAGCTTAGGTCGGGGGTCGGATAGCAATCAGCCCCAGCATTTT
>TRBV24-1|TRBD2|TRBJ2-1|-|13
CASATSGSDEQFF
TGTGCCTCCGCCACTAGCGGGAGCGATGAGCAGTTCTTC
>TRBV27|-|TRBJ1-5|-|15
CASSSGMQGSQPQHF
TGTGCCAGCAGTTCTGGTATGCAGGGCTCGCAGCCCCAGCATTTT
>TRBV12-5|-|TRBJ1-6|-|17
CASGLADRDSYNSPLHF
TGTGCTAGTGGTCTGGCCGACAGAGACTCCTATAATTCACCCCTCCACTTT
>TRBV10-2|-|TRBJ2-1|-|14
CASSVANSYNEQFF
TGCGCCAGCAGTGTTGCGAACTCCTACAATGAGCAGTTCTTC
>TRBV9|-|TRBJ1-1|-|14
CASSVAEGGTEAFF
TGTGCCAGCAGCGTAGCTGAGGGAGGCACTGAAGCTTTCTTT
>TRBV7-9|-|TRBJ2-5|-|14
CASSPGHLQETQYF
TGTGCCAGCAGCCCGGGACATCTCCAAGAGACCCAGTACTTC
>TRBV5-1|TRBD1|TRBJ1-5|-|15
CASSLGTGGSQPQHF
TGCGCCAGCAGCTTGGGGACAGGGGGCAGTCAGCCCCAGCATTTT
>TRBV19|TRBD1|TRBJ2-5|-|13
CASLGQGIETQYF
TGTGCCAGCCTAGGACAGGGGATAGAGACCCAGTACTTC
>TRBV11-2|TRBD2|TRBJ2-2|-|16
CASSPSGGLGTGELFF
TGTGCCAGCAGCCCCTCGGGGGGGCTAGGCACCGGGGAGCTGTTTTTT
>TRBV11-2|TRBD1|TRBJ2-7|-|14
CASSSGQAPYEQYF
TGTGCCAGCAGCTCGGGACAGGCTCCCTACGAGCAGTACTTC